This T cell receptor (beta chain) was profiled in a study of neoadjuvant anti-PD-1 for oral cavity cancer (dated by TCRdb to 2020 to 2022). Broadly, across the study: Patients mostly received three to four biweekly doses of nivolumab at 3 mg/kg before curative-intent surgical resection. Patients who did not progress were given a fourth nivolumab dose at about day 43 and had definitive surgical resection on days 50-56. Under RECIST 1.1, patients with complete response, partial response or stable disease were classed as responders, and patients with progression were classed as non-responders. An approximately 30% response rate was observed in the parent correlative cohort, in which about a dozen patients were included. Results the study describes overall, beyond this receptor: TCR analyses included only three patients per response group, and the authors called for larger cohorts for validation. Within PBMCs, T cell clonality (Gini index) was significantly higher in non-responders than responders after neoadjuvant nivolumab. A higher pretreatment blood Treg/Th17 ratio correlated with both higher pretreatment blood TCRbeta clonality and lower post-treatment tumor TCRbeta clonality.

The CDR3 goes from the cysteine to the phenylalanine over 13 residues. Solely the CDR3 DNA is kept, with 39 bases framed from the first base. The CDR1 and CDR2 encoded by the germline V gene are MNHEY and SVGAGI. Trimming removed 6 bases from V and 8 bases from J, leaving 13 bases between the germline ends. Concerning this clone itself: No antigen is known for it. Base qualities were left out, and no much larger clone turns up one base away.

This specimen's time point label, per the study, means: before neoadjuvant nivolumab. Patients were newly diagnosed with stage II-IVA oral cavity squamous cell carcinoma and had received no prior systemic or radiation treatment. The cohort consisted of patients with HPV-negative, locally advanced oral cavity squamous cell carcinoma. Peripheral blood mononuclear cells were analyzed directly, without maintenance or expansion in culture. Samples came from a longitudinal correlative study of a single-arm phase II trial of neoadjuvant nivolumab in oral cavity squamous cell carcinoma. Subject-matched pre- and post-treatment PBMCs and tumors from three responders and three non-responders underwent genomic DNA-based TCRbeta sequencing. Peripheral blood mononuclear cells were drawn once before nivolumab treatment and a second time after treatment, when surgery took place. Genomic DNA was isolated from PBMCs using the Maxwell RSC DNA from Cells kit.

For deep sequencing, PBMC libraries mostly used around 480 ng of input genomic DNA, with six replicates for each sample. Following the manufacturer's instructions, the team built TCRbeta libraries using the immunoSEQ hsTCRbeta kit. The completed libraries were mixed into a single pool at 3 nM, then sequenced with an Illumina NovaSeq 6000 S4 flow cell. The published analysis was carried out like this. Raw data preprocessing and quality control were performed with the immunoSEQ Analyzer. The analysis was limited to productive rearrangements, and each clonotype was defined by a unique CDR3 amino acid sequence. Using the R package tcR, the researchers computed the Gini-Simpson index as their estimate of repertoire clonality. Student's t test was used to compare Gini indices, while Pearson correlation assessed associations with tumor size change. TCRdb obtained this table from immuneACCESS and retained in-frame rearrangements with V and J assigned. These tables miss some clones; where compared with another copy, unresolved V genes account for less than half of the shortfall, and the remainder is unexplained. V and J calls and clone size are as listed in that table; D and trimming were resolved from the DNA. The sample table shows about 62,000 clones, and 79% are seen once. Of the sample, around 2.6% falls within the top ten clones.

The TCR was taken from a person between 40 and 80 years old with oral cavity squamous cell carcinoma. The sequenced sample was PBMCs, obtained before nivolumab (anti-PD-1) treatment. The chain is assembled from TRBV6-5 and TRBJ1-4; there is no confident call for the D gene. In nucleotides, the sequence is TGTGCCAGCAGAACCCAACGACGAGAAAAACTGTTTTTT. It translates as CASRTQRREKLFF.